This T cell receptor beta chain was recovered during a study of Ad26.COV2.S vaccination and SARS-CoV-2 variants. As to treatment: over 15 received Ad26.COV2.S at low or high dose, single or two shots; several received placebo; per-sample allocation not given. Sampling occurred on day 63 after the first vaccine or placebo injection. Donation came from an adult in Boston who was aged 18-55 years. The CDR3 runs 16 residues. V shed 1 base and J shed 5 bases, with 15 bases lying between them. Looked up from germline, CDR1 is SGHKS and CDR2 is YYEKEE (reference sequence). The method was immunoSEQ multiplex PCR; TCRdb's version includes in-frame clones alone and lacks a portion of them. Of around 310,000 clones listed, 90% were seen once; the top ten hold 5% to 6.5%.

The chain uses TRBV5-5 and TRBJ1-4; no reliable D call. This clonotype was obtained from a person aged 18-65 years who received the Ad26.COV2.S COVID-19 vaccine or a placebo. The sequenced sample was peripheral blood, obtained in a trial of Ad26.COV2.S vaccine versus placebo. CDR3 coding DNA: TGTGCCAGCAGCTTGTTAGAGGGCACAGCGAATGAAAAACTGTTTTTT. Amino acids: CASSLLEGTANEKLFF.